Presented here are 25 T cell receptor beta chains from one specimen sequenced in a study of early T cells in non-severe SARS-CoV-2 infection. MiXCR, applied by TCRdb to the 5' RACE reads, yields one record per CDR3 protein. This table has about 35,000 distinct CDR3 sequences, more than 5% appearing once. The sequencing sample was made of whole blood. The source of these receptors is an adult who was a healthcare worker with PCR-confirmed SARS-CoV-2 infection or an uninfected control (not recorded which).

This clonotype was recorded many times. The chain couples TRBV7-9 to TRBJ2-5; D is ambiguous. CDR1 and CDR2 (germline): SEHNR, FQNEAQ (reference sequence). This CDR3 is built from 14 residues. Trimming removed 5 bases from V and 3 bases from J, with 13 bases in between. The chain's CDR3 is CASSPLGSEETQYF. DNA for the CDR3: TGTGCCAGCAGCCCTCTGGGATCGGAAGAGACCCAGTACTTC.

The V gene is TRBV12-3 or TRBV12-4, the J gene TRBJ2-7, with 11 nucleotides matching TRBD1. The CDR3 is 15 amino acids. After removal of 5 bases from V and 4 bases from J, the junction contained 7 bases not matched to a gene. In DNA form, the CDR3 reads TGTGCCAGCAGTCCAATGGACAGGGGGCCTTACGAGCAGTACTTC. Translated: CASSPMDRGPYEQYF.

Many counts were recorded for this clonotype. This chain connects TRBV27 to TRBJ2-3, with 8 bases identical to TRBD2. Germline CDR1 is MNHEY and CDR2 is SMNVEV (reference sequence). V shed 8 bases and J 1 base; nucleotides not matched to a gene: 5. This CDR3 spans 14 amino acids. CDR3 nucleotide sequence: TGTGCCAGCCGATGGCGGGGGGGCACAGATACGCAGTATTTT. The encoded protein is CASRWRGGTDTQYF.

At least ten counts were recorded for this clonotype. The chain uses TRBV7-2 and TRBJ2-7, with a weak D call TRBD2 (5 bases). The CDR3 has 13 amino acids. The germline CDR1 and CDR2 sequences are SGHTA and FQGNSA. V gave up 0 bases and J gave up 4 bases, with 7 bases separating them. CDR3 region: CASSLAGGYEQYF. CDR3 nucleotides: TGTGCCAGCAGCTTAGCGGGCGGGTACGAGCAGTACTTC.

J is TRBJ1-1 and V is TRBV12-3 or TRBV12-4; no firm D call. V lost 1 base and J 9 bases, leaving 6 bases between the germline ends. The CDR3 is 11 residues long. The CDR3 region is CASSLEAKAFF. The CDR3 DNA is TGTGCCAGCAGTTTAGAGGCGAAAGCTTTCTTT.

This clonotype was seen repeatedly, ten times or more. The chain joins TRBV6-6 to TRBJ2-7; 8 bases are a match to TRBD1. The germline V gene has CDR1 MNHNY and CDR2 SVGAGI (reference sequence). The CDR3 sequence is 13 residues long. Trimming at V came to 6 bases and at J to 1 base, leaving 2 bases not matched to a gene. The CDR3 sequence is CASRGTGSYEQYF. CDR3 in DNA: TGTGCCAGCAGGGGGACAGGATCCTACGAGCAGTACTTC.

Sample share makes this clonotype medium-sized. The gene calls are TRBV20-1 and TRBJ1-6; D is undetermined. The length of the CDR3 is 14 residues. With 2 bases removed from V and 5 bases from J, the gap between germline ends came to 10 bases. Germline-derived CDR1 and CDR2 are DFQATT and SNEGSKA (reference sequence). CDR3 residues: CSARIPANNSPLHF. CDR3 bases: TGCAGTGCTAGAATCCCGGCTAATAATTCACCCCTCCACTTT.

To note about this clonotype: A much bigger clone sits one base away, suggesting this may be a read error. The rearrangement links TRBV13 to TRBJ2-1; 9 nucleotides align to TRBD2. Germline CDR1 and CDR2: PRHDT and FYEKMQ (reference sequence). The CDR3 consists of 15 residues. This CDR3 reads CVSSGLARTYNEQFF. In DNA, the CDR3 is TGTGTCAGCAGCGGACTAGCGCGCACCTACAATGAGCAGTTCTTC.

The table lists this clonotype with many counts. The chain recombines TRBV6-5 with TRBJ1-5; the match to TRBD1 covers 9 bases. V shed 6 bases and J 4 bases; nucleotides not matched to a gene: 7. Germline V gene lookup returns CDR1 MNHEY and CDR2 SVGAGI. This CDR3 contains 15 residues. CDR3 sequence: CASRTGTGRNQPQHF. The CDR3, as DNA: TGTGCCAGCAGAACCGGGACAGGGAGGAATCAGCCCCAGCATTTT.

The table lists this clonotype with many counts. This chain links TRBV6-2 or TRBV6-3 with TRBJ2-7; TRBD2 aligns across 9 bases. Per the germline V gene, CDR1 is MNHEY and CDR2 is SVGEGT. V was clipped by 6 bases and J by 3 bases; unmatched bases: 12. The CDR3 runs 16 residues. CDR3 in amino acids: CASRTPPGLAYYEQYF. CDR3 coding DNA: TGTGCCAGCAGGACACCTCCCGGACTAGCGTACTACGAGCAGTACTTC.

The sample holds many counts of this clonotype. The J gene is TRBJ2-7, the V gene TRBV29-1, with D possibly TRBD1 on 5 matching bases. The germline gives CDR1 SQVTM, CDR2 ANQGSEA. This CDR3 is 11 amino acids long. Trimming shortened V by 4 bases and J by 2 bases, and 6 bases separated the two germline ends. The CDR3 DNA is TGCAGCGTTGCAGGGCCCTACGAGCAGTACTTC. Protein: CSVAGPYEQYF.

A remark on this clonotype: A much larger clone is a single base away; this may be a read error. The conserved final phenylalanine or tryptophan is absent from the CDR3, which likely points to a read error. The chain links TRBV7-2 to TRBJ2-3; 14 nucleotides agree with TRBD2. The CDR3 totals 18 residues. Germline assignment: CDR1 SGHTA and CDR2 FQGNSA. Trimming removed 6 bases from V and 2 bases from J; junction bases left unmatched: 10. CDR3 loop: CASRRTSGGPSSTDTQYS. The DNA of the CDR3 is TGTGCCAGCAGGCGGACTAGCGGGGGGCCTAGTTCCACAGATACGCAGTATTCT.

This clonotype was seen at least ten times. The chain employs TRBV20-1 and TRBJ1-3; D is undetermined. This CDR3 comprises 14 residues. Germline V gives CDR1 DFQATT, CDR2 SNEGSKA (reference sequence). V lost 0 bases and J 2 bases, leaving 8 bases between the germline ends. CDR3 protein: CSARDRGTGNTIYF. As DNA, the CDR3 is TGCAGTGCTAGAGACCGGGGTACTGGAAACACCATATATTTT.

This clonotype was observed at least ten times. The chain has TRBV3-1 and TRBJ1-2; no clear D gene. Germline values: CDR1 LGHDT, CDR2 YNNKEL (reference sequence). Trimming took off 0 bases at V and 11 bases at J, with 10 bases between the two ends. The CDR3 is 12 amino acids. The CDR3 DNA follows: TGTGCCAGCAGCCAAGATCGGAGGGAATACACCTTC. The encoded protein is CASSQDRREYTF.

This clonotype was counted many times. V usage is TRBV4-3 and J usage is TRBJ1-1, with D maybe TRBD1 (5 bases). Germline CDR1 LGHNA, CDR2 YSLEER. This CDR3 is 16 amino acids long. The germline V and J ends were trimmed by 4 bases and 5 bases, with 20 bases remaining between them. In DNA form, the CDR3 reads TGCGCCAGCAGCCCGGCCCGGACAAGTCCTGTAACTGAAGCTTTCTTT. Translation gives CASSPARTSPVTEAFF.

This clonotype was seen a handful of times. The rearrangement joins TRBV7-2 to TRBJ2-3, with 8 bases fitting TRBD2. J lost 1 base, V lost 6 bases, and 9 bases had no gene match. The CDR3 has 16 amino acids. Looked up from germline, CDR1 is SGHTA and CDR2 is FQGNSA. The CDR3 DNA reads TGTGCCAGCAGTCCCTATATGACTAGCGGCACAGATACGCAGTATTTT. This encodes CASSPYMTSGTDTQYF. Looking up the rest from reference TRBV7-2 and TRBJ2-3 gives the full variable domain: GAGVSQSPSNKVTEKGKDVELRCDPISGHTALYWYRQSLGQGLEFLIYFQGNSAPDKSGLPSDRFSAERTGGSVSTLTIQRTQQEDSAVYLCASSPYMTSGTDTQYFGPGTRLTVL.

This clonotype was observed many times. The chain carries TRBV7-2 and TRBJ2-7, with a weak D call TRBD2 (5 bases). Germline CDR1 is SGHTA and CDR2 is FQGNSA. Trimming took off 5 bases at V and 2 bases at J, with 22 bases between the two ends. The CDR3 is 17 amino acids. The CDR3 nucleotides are TGTGCCAGCAGCACCCCAAGTGGTTGGGAGAAACCCTACGAGCAGTACTTC. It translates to CASSTPSGWEKPYEQYF.

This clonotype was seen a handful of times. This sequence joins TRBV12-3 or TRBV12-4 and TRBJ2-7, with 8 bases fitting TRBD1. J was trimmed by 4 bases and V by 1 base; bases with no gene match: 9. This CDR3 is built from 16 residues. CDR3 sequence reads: CASSLVAGGLDYEQYF. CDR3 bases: TGTGCCAGCAGTTTAGTGGCAGGGGGCCTCGATTACGAGCAGTACTTC.

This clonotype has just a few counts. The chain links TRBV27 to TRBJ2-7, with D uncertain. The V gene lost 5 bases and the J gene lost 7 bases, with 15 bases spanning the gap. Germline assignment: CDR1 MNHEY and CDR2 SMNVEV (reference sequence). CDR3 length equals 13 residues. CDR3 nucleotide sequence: TGTGCCAGCAGTCAAGCAGCTCAGTTGGAGCAGTACTTC. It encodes CASSQAAQLEQYF.

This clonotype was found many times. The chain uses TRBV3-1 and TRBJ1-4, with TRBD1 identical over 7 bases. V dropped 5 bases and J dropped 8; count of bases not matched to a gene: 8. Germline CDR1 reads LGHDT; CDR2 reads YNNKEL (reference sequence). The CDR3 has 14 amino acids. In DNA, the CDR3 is TGTGCCAGCAGCTACCGACAGGGCGGCGAAAAACTGTTTTTT. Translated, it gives CASSYRQGGEKLFF.

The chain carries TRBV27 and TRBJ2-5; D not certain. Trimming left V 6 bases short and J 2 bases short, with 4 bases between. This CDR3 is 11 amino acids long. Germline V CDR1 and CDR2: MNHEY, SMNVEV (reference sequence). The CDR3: CASRGQETQYF. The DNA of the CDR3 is TGTGCCAGCAGGGGGCAAGAGACCCAGTACTTC.

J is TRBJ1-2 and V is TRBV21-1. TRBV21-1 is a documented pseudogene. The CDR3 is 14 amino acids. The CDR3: CASYPRRDNYGYTF. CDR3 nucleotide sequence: TGTGCCAGCTACCCGAGAAGAGACAACTATGGCTACACCTTC.

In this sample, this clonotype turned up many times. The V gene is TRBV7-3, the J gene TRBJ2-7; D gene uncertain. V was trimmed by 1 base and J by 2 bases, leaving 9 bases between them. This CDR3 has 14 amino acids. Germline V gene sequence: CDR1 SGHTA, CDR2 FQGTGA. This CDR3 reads CASSLKPGPYEQYF. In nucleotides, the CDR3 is TGTGCCAGCAGCTTAAAGCCGGGCCCCTACGAGCAGTACTTC.

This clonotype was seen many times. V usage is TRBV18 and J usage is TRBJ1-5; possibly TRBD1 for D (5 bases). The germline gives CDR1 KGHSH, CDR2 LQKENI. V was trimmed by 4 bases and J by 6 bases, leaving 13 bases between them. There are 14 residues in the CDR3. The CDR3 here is CASSLPGDRQPQHF. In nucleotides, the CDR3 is TGTGCCAGCTCACTACCGGGGGATCGTCAGCCCCAGCATTTT.

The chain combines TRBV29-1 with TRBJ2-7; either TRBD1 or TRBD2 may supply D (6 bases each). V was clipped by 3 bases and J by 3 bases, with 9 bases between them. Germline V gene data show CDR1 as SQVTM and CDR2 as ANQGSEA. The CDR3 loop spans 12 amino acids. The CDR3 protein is CSVDRGGYEQYF. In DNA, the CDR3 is TGCAGCGTTGACAGGGGAGGCTACGAGCAGTACTTC.